The T cell receptor (beta chain) described here comes from a study of blood T cell repertoires in COVID-19. Whole-study context: From the United States, Italy and Spain came samples of acute and convalescent COVID-19. PBMCs, B-cell-depleted T cells, or T cells provided the cDNA or gDNA that made up the material.

V lost 3 bases to trimming and J lost 10 bases; unmatched junction nucleotides: 6. Per germline, CDR1 LNHNV and CDR2 YYDKDF (reference sequence). This CDR3 region has 14 residues. Individuals aged roughly 18 to 90 years were recruited from approximately 24 US areas. A COVID-19 case had been met by exposed participants during the 2 weeks before study entry. Only in-frame clones appear in the TCRdb table, and some are missing; sequencing was by immunoSEQ multiplex PCR. Of 130,000 to 150,000 clones detected, approximately 86% appear once; the ten largest clones hold approximately 4%. The V and J genes are TRBV15 and TRBJ1-6, with TRBD1 matching over 7 bases. The TCR was taken from a woman aged 40 to 50 who had been exposed to COVID-19. Sequenced sample: PBMCs or T cells enriched from blood (not recorded which). CDR3 sequence reads: CATSRTGLGSPLHF. As DNA, the CDR3 is TGTGCCACCAGCAGGACAGGGCTAGGATCACCCCTCCACTTT.